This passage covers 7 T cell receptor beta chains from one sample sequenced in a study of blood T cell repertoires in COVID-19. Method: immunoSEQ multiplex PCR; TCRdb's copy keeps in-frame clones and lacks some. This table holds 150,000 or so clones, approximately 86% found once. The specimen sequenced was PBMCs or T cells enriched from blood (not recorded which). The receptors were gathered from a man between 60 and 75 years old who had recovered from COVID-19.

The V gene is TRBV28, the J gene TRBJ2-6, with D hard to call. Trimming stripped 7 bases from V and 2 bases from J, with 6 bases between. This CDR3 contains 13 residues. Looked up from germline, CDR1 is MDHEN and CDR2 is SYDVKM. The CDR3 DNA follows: TGTGCCAGCAAACTCCCTGGGGCCAACGTCCTGACTTTC. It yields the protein CASKLPGANVLTF.

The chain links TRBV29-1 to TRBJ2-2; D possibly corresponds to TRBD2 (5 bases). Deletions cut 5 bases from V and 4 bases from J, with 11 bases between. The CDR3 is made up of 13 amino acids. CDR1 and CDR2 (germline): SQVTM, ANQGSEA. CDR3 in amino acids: CSVNEAGTGELFF. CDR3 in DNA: TGCAGCGTTAATGAGGCGGGCACCGGGGAGCTGTTTTTT.

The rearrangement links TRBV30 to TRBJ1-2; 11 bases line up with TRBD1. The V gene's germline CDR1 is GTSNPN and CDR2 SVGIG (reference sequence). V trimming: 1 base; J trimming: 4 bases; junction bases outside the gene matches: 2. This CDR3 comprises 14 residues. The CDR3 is CAWSAGTGGYGYTF. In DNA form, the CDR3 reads TGTGCCTGGAGTGCCGGGACAGGGGGCTATGGCTACACCTTC.

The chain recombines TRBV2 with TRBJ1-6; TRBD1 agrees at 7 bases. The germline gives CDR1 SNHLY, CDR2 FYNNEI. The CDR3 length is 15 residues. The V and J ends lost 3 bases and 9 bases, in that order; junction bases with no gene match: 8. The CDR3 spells CASSELNRGGSPLHF. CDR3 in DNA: TGTGCCAGCAGTGAGTTGAACAGGGGTGGTTCACCCCTCCACTTT.

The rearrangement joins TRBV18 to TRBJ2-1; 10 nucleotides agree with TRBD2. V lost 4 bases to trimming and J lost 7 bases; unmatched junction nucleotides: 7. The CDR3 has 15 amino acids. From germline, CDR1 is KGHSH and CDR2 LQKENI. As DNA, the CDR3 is TGTGCCAGCTCACAGAGCGGGGGGGCCTTGAATGAGCAGTTCTTC. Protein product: CASSQSGGALNEQFF.

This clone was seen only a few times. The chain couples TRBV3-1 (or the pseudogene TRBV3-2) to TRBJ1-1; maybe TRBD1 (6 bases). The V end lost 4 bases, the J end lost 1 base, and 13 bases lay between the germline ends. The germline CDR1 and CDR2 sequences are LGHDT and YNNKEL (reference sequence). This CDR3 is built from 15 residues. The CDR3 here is CASSLSLQGNTEAFF. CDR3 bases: TGTGCCAGCAGCCTCTCGTTACAGGGGAACACTGAAGCTTTCTTT.

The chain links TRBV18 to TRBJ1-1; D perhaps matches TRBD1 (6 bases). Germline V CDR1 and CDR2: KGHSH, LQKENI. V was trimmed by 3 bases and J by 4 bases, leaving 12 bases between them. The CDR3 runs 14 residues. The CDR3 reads CASSPSKQGTEAFF. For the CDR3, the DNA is TGTGCCAGCTCACCTTCCAAACAGGGCACTGAAGCTTTCTTT.